This T cell receptor (beta chain) was identified during a study of technical replicates of blood from a few donors. Trimming removed 3 bases from V and 2 bases from J; junction bases left unmatched: 7. Germline CDR1 reads KGHSH; CDR2 reads LQKENI. This CDR3 is built from 15 residues. The protocol was immunoSEQ multiplex PCR, while the TCRdb copy is restricted to in-frame clones and leaves out a portion. Altogether about 69,000 clones are present, approximately 88% being singletons, with the ten largest covering 4% to 5%. The chain carries TRBV18 and TRBJ2-7, with 7 bases aligning to TRBD1. This receptor was taken from a human donor in good health. Some clones in this sample may be carry-over from other donors' samples. Sequenced: PBMCs. The CDR3 bases are TGTGCCAGCTCACCTCAGACAGGGCGGGCCTACGAGCAGTACTTC. Its protein is CASSPQTGRAYEQYF.